These T cell receptor beta chains were read from a single sample in a study of cytomegalovirus exposure and HLA in healthy donors. The protocol was immunoSEQ multiplex PCR, while the TCRdb copy is restricted to in-frame clones and leaves out a portion. In total, the table holds about 92,000 clones. What was sequenced was PBMCs. The receptors shown here come from a man aged 45-65 years in good health and CMV-seropositive. The CDR3 runs from the conserved cysteine through the conserved F or W.

v_call: TRBV18; j_call: TRBJ1-1; cdr3_aa: CASSQTGENTEAFF
v_call: TRBV30; j_call: TRBJ2-1; cdr3_aa: CAWSDSSSGGYNEQFF
v_call: TRBV18; j_call: TRBJ2-6; cdr3_aa: CASSPPGSLSGANVLTF
v_call: TRBV5-4; j_call: TRBJ1-4; cdr3_aa: CASSLGKGDSPEKLFF
v_call: TRBV4-3; j_call: TRBJ1-3; cdr3_aa: CASSPSTGIGSGNTIYF
v_call: TRBV7-9; j_call: TRBJ2-5; cdr3_aa: CGGSRFTGGRETQYF
v_call: TRBV18; j_call: TRBJ1-3; cdr3_aa: CASSRQGEGNTIYF
v_call: TRBV18; j_call: TRBJ1-1; cdr3_aa: CASSPPGGPEAFF
v_call: TRBV7-6; j_call: TRBJ2-7; cdr3_aa: CASSQQALAGVEQYF
v_call: TRBV30; j_call: TRBJ1-2; cdr3_aa: CAWSPEVEGNYGYTF
v_call: TRBV19; j_call: TRBJ1-2; cdr3_aa: CASSIQGDGYTF
v_call: TRBV6-6; j_call: TRBJ1-2; cdr3_aa: CASSSDRGRHYGYTF
v_call: TRBV4-2; j_call: TRBJ2-7; cdr3_aa: CASSQDKGQPAYEQYF
v_call: TRBV9; j_call: TRBJ2-1; cdr3_aa: CASSVSPHLRGGDEQFF
v_call: TRBV7-2; j_call: TRBJ1-2; cdr3_aa: CASSFPGGGQGYTF
v_call: TRBV7-9; j_call: TRBJ2-5; cdr3_aa: CASRSSGSETQYF
v_call: TRBV30; j_call: TRBJ2-4; cdr3_aa: CAWRTTGTHTF
v_call: TRBV2; j_call: TRBJ1-1; cdr3_aa: CASSGQGNTEAFF
v_call: TRBV11-3; j_call: TRBJ2-5; cdr3_aa: CASSSREELGETQYF
v_call: TRBV30; j_call: TRBJ2-2; cdr3_aa: CAWSAFPGELFF
v_call: TRBV7-2; j_call: TRBJ1-5; cdr3_aa: CASSLGQSQPQHF